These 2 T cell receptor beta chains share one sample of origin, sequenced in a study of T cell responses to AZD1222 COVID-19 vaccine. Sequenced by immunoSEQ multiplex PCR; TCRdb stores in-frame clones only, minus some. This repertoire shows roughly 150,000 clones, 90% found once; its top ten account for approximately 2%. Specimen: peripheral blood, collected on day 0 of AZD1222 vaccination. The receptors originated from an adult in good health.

CDR3 protein: CASRETVTTNEKLFF. CDR3 DNA: TGTGCCAGCAGAGAGACAGTGACAACTAATGAAAAACTGTTTTTT. The rearrangement uses TRBV6-6 and TRBJ1-4; a possible D gene is TRBD1 (5 bases). The CDR3 is 15 amino acids. CDR1 and CDR2 from the germline V gene are MNHNY and SVGAGI (reference sequence). Trimming cost V 6 bases and J 0 bases, with 11 bases left between them.

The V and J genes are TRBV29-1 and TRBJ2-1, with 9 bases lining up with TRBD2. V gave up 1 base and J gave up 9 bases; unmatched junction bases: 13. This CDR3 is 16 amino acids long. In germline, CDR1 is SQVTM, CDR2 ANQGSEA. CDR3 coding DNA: TGCAGCGTTGAAGCTGATTTAGCGGGAGATGTTGGTGAGCAGTTCTTC. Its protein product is CSVEADLAGDVGEQFF.